Listed here are 14 T cell receptor beta chains from one sample, sequenced in a study of blood T cell repertoires in COVID-19. Using immunoSEQ multiplex PCR, the repertoire was profiled, and TCRdb retains in-frame clones only, with some absent. The sample carries about 200,000 clones, about 90% recorded once. The sample was PBMCs or T cells enriched from blood (not recorded which). Receptors originate from a young woman who had recovered from COVID-19.

The count of this clone is one. The rearrangement uses TRBV9 and TRBJ2-1; TRBD2 is a possible D gene (5 bases). The CDR3 runs 13 residues. Germline lookup yields CDR1 SGDLS and CDR2 YYNGEE. Deletions cut 7 bases from V and 6 bases from J, with 14 bases between. The CDR3 spells CASGQASPNEQFF. The CDR3 DNA is TGTGCCAGCGGCCAGGCTAGCCCCAATGAGCAGTTCTTC.

This clone appeared a single time. The chain uses TRBV27 and TRBJ1-1; D is unclear. The CDR3 consists of 15 residues. Germline assignment: CDR1 MNHEY and CDR2 SMNVEV (reference sequence). V dropped 4 bases and J dropped 1 base, with 13 bases sitting between them. CDR3 loop: CASSSTGRGNTEAFF. The CDR3 DNA sequence: TGTGCCAGCAGTTCCACCGGACGGGGGAACACTGAAGCTTTCTTT.

The genes are TRBV6-1 and TRBJ2-3; 15 bases map to TRBD2. The CDR3 spans 20 residues. The V gene end was trimmed by 0 bases and the J gene end by 0 bases; junction bases not matched to a gene: 7. CDR1 is MNHNS, CDR2 SASEGT, per germline. CDR3 nucleotide sequence: TGTGCCAGCAGTGAAGCCGGGACTAGCGGGGGGCCTACTAGCACAGATACGCAGTATTTT. Protein product: CASSEAGTSGGPTSTDTQYF.

J is TRBJ1-4 and V is TRBV4-2, with TRBD1 matching over 8 bases. Germline CDR1 is LGHNA and CDR2 is YNFKEQ. V lost 1 base to trimming and J lost 8 bases; unmatched junction nucleotides: 9. The CDR3 runs 16 residues. The CDR3 sequence is CASSQGRGRVSEKLFF. CDR3 DNA sequence: TGTGCCAGCAGCCAAGGCAGGGGGCGCGTGAGCGAAAAACTGTTTTTT.

The gene calls are TRBV28 and TRBJ1-6; perhaps TRBD1 as D (6 bases). Trimming took off 10 bases at V and 7 bases at J, with 26 bases between the two ends. The V gene's germline CDR1 is MDHEN and CDR2 SYDVKM. The CDR3 has 17 residues. The chain's CDR3 is CATITWAGVGRNSPLHF. In DNA, the CDR3 is TGTGCCACAATCACCTGGGCAGGGGTGGGCAGAAATTCACCCCTCCACTTT.

The genes are TRBV9 and TRBJ1-2; no clear D gene. The CDR3 length is 14 residues. Trimming took off 0 bases at V and 7 bases at J, with 13 bases between the two ends. Germline V gene sequence: CDR1 SGDLS, CDR2 YYNGEE. The chain's CDR3 is CASSVEGVSRGYTF. The DNA of the CDR3 is TGTGCCAGCAGCGTAGAGGGAGTTTCCCGTGGCTACACCTTC.

This clone has a handful of counts. The chain employs TRBV4-1 and TRBJ2-7, with D maybe TRBD1 (6 bases). This CDR3 has 14 residues. CDR1 and CDR2 from the germline V gene are MGHRA and YSYEKL. Trimming removed 1 base from V and 2 bases from J, with 9 bases in between. As DNA, the CDR3 is TGCGCCAGCAGCCAAGTGTCAGGGGCCTACGAGCAGTACTTC. It translates to CASSQVSGAYEQYF.

The chain has TRBV5-4 and TRBJ2-3; D is uncertain. This CDR3 has 12 residues. CDR1 and CDR2 (germline): SGHNT, YYREEE (reference sequence). Trimming left V 2 bases short and J 3 bases short, with 4 bases between. As DNA, the CDR3 is TGTGCCAGCAGCTTATCAACAGATACGCAGTATTTT. Encoded protein: CASSLSTDTQYF.

The chain uses TRBV5-4 and TRBJ2-2; 8 bases agree with TRBD2. The ends lost 4 bases at V and 6 bases at J; junction bases unmatched: 8. Germline CDR1 SGHNT, CDR2 YYREEE (reference sequence). The CDR3 has 15 amino acids. The CDR3 DNA follows: TGTGCCAGCAGCCGTTTAGCGGGGCAGCCCGGGGAGCTGTTTTTT. Residues: CASSRLAGQPGELFF. Using reference TRBV5-4 and TRBJ2-2 for the parts outside the CDR3, the full variable domain is ETGVTQSPTHLIKTRGQQVTLRCSSQSGHNTVSWYQQALGQGPQFIFQYYREEENGRGNFPPRFSGLQFPNYSSELNVNALELDDSALYLCASSRLAGQPGELFFGEGSRLTVL.

J is TRBJ2-5 and V is TRBV7-9, with D maybe TRBD2 (5 bases). V gave up 3 bases and J gave up 4 bases, with 18 bases separating them. The CDR3 covers 16 residues. Germline CDR1 reads SEHNR; CDR2 reads FQNEAQ (reference sequence). The CDR3 here is CASSFVPGLSPETQYF. In nucleotides, the CDR3 is TGTGCCAGCAGCTTTGTACCGGGATTATCGCCAGAGACCCAGTACTTC.

J is TRBJ1-2 and V is TRBV5-1, with a tentative D call TRBD1 (5 bases). The CDR3 is made up of 15 amino acids. V dropped 5 bases and J dropped 6 bases, with 20 bases sitting between them. The germline V gene encodes CDR1 SGHRS and CDR2 YFSETQ. The CDR3 coding sequence is TGCGCCAGCAGGGAAGGGGTCAGCACATCCAATGGCTACACCTTC. Translation: CASREGVSTSNGYTF.

This clone appeared once. V gene TRBV18 combines with J gene TRBJ1-4, with 8 bases fitting TRBD1. With 1 base clipped from V and 6 bases from J, the junction kept 4 bases outside the gene matches. The CDR3 consists of 15 residues. In germline, CDR1 is KGHSH, CDR2 LQKENI. DNA of the CDR3: TGTGCCAGCTCACCACTGGACAGGGCCCATGAAAAACTGTTTTTT. This codes for CASSPLDRAHEKLFF. Variable domain in full (rest from reference TRBV18 and TRBJ1-4): NAGVMQNPRHLVRRRGQEARLRCSPMKGHSHVYWYRQLPEEGLKFMVYLQKENIIDESGMPKERFSAEFPKEGPSILRIQQVVRGDSAAYFCASSPLDRAHEKLFFGSGTQLSVL.

The rearrangement uses TRBV11-1 and TRBJ2-7; D is possibly TRBD2 (6 bases). V was cut by 3 bases and J by 5 bases, with 20 bases left in between. The length of the CDR3 is 16 residues. CDR1 is SGHAT, CDR2 FQDESV, per germline (reference sequence). Written as DNA, the CDR3 is TGTGCCAGCAGCTTCGGGGGAGTACCTGTCGGGAACGAGCAGTACTTC. It specifies CASSFGGVPVGNEQYF.

The chain joins TRBV7-2 to TRBJ1-1; possibly TRBD1 for D (6 bases). The CDR3 totals 14 residues. V shed 4 bases and J shed 8 bases, with 17 bases lying between them. From germline, CDR1 is SGHTA and CDR2 FQGNSA. The chain's CDR3 is CASSSWTVLAEAFF. Written as DNA, the CDR3 is TGTGCCAGCAGCTCTTGGACAGTTCTAGCCGAAGCTTTCTTT.